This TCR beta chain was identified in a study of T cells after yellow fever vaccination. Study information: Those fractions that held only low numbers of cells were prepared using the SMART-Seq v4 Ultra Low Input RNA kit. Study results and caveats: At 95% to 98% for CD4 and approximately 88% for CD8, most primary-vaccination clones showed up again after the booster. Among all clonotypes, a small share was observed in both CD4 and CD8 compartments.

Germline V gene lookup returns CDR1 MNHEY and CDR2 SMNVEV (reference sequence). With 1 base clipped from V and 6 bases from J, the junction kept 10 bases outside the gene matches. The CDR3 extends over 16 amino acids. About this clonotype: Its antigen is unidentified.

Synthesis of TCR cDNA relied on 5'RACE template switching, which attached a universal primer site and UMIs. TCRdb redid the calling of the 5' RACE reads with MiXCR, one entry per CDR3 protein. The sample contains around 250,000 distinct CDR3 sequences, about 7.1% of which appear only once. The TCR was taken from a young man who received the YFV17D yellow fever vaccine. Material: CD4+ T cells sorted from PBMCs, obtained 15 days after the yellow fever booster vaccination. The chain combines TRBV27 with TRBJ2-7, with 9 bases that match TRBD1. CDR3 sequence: CASSLFSGQGVSEQYF. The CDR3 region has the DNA TGTGCCAGCAGTTTATTCTCGGGACAGGGAGTCAGCGAGCAGTACTTC.